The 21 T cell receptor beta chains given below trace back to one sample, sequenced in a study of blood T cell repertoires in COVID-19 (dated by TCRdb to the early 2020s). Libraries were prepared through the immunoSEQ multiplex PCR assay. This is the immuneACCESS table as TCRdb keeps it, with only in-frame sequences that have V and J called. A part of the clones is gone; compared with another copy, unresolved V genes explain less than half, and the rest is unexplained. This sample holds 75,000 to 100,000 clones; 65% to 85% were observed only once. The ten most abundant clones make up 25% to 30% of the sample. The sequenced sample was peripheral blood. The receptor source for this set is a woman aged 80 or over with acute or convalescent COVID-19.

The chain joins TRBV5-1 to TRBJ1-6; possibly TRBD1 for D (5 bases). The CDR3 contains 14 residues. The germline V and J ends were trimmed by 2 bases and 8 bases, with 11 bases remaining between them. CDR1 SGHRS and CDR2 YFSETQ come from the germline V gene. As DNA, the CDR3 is TGCGCCAGCAGCTTTAAGGGGTCCGATTCACCCCTCCACTTT. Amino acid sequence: CASSFKGSDSPLHF.

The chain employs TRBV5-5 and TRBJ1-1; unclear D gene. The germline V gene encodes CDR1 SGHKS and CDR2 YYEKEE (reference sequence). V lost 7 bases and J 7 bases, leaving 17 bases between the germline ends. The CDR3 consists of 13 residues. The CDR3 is CASRALVPGEAFF. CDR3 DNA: TGTGCCAGCCGTGCGCTTGTACCGGGTGAAGCTTTCTTT.

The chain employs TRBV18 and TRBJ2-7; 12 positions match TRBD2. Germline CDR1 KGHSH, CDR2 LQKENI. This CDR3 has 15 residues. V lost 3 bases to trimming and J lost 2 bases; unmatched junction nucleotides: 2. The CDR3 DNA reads TGTGCCAGCTCACCCCGGACTAGCGGGACCTACGAGCAGTACTTC. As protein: CASSPRTSGTYEQYF. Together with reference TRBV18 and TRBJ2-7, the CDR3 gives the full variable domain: NAGVMQNPRHLVRRRGQEARLRCSPMKGHSHVYWYRQLPEEGLKFMVYLQKENIIDESGMPKERFSAEFPKEGPSILRIQQVVRGDSAAYFCASSPRTSGTYEQYFGPGTRLTVT.

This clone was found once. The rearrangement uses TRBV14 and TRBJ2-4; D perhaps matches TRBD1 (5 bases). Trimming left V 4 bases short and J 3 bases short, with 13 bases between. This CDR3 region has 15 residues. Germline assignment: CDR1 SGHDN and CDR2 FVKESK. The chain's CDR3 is CASSPRDSYKNIQYF. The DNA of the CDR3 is TGTGCCAGCAGCCCTCGAGACAGCTACAAAAACATTCAGTACTTC.

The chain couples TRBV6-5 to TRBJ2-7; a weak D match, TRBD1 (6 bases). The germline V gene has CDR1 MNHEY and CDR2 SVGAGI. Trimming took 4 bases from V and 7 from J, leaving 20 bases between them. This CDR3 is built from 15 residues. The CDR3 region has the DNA TGTGCCAGCAGTTCCCAGAGACAGGACGCCTTTGAGCAGTACTTC. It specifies CASSSQRQDAFEQYF.

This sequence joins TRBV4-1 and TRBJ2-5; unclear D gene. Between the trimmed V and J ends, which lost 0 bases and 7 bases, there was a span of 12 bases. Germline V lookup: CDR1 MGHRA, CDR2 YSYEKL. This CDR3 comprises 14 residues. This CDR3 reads CASSQDPEKGTQYF. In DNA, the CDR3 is TGCGCCAGCAGCCAAGATCCGGAGAAAGGGACCCAGTACTTC.

In nucleotides, the CDR3 is TGTGCCAGCAGCCAAGATAGCGGTTTCGAGCAGTACTTC. Its translation: CASSQDSGFEQYF. The gene calls are TRBV3-1 (or the pseudogene TRBV3-2) and TRBJ2-7; tentative D call: TRBD2 (6 bases). From germline, CDR1 is LGHDT and CDR2 YNNKEL (reference sequence). This CDR3 is 13 amino acids long. V lost 0 bases and J lost 6, with 9 bases in between.

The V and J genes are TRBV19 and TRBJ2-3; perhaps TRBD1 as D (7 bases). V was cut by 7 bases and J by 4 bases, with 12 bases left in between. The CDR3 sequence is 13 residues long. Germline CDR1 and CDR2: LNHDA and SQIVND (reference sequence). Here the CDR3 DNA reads TGTGCCAGTATGACCAGGGGGGCAGATACGCAGTATTTT. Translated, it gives CASMTRGADTQYF.

This chain's CDR3 is CASTYGGLGPSSSYNEQFF. CDR3 bases: TGTGCCAGCACCTATGGGGGACTAGGGCCTTCGAGCTCCTACAATGAGCAGTTCTTC. V gene TRBV5-5 combines with J gene TRBJ2-1; 8 nucleotides agree with TRBD2. This CDR3 spans 19 amino acids. The germline V gene encodes CDR1 SGHKS and CDR2 YYEKEE (reference sequence). V dropped 6 bases and J dropped 0; count of bases not matched to a gene: 17.

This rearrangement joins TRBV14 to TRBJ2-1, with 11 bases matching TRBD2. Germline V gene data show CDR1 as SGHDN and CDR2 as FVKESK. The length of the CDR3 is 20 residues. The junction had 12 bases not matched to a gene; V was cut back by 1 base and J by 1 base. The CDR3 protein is CASSQVGLAVPWGSYNEQFF. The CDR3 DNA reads TGTGCCAGCAGCCAAGTGGGACTAGCGGTACCCTGGGGGTCCTACAATGAGCAGTTCTTC. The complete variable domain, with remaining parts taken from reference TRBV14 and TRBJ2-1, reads EAGVTQFPSHSVIEKGQTVTLRCDPISGHDNLYWYRRVMGKEIKFLLHFVKESKQDESGMPNNRFLAERTGGTYSTLKVQPAELEDSGVYFCASSQVGLAVPWGSYNEQFFGPGTRLTVL.

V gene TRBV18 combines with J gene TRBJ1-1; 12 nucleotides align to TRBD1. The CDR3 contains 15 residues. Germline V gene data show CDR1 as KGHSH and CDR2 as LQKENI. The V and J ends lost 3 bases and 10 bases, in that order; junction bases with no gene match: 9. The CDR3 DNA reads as TGTGCCAGCTCACCCGAGGGACAGGGGGCATCAGGAGCTTTCTTT. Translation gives CASSPEGQGASGAFF.

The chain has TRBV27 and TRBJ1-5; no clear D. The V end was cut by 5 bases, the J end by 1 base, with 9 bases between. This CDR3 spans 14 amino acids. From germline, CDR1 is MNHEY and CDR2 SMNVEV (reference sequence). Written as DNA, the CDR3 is TGTGCCAGCAGTCCGTACGGGAGCAATCAGCCCCAGCATTTT. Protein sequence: CASSPYGSNQPQHF.

This chain's CDR3 is CASSSRLAGGPAYEQYF. The CDR3 bases are TGTGCCAGCAGTTCCCGACTAGCGGGAGGCCCCGCGTACGAGCAGTACTTC. The chain has TRBV27 and TRBJ2-7; TRBD2 matches at 13 bases. Germline V gives CDR1 MNHEY, CDR2 SMNVEV (reference sequence). The trim removed 4 bases at V and 4 bases at J, leaving 10 bases unmatched. The CDR3 has 17 amino acids.

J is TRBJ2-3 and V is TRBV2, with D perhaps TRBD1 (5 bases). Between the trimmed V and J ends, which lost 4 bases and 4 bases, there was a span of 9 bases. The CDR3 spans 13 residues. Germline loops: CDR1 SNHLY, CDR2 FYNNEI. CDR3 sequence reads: CASSVAGSDTQYF. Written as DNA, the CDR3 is TGTGCCAGCAGTGTGGCAGGGTCAGATACGCAGTATTTT.

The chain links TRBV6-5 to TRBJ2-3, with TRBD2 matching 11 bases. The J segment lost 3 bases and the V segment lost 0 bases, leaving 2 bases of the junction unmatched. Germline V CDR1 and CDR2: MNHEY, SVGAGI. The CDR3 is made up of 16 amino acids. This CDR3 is CASSYSRLAGTDTQYF. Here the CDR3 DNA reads TGTGCCAGCAGTTACTCAAGACTAGCGGGAACAGATACGCAGTATTTT.

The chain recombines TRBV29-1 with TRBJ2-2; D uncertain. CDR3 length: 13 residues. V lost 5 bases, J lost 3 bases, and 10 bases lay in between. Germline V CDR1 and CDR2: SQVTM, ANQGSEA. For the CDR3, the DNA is TGCAGCGTTCTCTCCCCGTACACCGGGGAGCTGTTTTTT. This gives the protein CSVLSPYTGELFF.

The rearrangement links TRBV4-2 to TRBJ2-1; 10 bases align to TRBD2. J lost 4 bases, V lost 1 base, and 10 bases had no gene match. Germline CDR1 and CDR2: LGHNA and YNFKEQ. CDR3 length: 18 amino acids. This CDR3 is CASSQGISGRAFYNEQFF. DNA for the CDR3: TGTGCCAGCAGCCAAGGCATCAGCGGGAGGGCCTTTTACAATGAGCAGTTCTTC.

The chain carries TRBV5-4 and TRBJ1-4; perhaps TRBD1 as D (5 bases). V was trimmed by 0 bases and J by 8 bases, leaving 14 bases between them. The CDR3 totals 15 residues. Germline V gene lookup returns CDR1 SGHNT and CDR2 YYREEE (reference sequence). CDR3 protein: CASSLGGGLEEKLFF. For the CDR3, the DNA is TGTGCCAGCAGCTTGGGCGGGGGTTTAGAAGAAAAACTGTTTTTT.

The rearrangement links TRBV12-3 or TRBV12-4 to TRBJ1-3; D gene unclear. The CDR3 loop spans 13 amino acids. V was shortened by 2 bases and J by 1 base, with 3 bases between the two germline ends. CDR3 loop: CASSLTSGNTIYF. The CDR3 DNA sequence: TGTGCCAGCAGTTTAACTTCTGGAAACACCATATATTTT.

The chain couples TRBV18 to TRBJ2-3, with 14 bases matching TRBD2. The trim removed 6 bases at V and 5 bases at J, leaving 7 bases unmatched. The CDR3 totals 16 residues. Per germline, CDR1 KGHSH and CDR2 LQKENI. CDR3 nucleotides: TGTGCCAGCTCCCCGACTAGCGGGAGGGCCAGAGATACGCAGTATTTT. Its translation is CASSPTSGRARDTQYF. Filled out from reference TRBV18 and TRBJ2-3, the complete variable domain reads NAGVMQNPRHLVRRRGQEARLRCSPMKGHSHVYWYRQLPEEGLKFMVYLQKENIIDESGMPKERFSAEFPKEGPSILRIQQVVRGDSAAYFCASSPTSGRARDTQYFGPGTRLTVL.

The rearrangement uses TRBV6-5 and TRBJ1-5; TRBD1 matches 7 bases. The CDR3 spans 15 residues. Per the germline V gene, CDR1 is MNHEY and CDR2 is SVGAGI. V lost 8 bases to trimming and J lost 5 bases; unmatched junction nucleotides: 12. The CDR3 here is CASLSPTGTYQPQHF. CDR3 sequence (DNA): TGTGCCAGCCTCAGCCCGACAGGGACCTATCAGCCCCAGCATTTT.